The 30 T cell receptor beta chains reported below all come from one sample, sequenced in a study of blood T cell repertoires in COVID-19. Sequencing used immunoSEQ multiplex PCR; TCRdb keeps in-frame clones, though not all of them. Of some 200,000 clones listed, about four fifths were seen once; the top ten hold roughly 1.3%. Sequenced input: PBMCs or T cells enriched from blood (not recorded which). The receptor set was obtained from a woman aged 40 to 55 with acute COVID-19.

The V call is TRBV19, the J call TRBJ2-1; D is unresolved. The CDR3 has 13 residues. Germline-derived CDR1 and CDR2 are LNHDA and SQIVND (reference sequence). Trimming left V 4 bases short and J 5 bases short, with 9 bases between. CDR3 nucleotides: TGTGCCAGTAGTACCGCCCGGGACAATGAGCAGTTCTTC. Amino acids: CASSTARDNEQFF.

The DNA of the CDR3 is TGTGCCAGTAGTATCGGACAGGGTTCCCCCTACGAGCAGTACTTC. It codes for CASSIGQGSPYEQYF. The chain uses TRBV19 and TRBJ2-7; 8 nucleotides agree with TRBD1. Germline CDR1 LNHDA, CDR2 SQIVND (reference sequence). The CDR3 has 15 residues. With 3 bases clipped from V and 2 bases from J, the junction kept 6 bases outside the gene matches.

The chain uses TRBV2 and TRBJ1-2; TRBD1 matches 8 bases. CDR3 length equals 15 residues. V gave up 8 bases and J gave up 3 bases; unmatched junction bases: 11. The germline CDR1 and CDR2 sequences are SNHLY and FYNNEI. CDR3 protein: CASPMDREVYYGYTF. The CDR3, as DNA: TGTGCCAGCCCAATGGACAGGGAAGTTTACTATGGCTACACCTTC.

The chain joins TRBV7-8 to TRBJ2-7; perhaps TRBD1 as D (6 bases). The CDR3 runs 16 residues. Trimming stripped 1 base from V and 3 bases from J, with 16 bases between. Germline V gene sequence: CDR1 SGHVS, CDR2 FQNEAQ. The CDR3 sequence: CASSLDNLVGGYEQYF. DNA for the CDR3: TGTGCCAGCAGCTTAGATAACCTGGTAGGGGGCTACGAGCAGTACTTC.

This sequence joins TRBV6-5 and TRBJ2-1; D unclear. The ends were cut back, 6 bases at V and 0 bases at J, with 12 bases in the middle. The V gene's germline CDR1 is MNHEY and CDR2 SVGAGI. CDR3 length: 15 residues. CDR3 DNA sequence: TGTGCCAGCAGGAGGAGCCAACCCTCCTACAATGAGCAGTTCTTC. As protein: CASRRSQPSYNEQFF.

The chain uses TRBV6-5 and TRBJ2-2; 9 bases align to TRBD1. The germline gives CDR1 MNHEY, CDR2 SVGAGI. The CDR3 contains 14 residues. After removal of 8 bases from V and 3 bases from J, the junction contained 4 bases not matched to a gene. CDR3: CASVTGGDTGELFF. CDR3 nucleotide sequence: TGTGCCAGCGTGACAGGGGGGGACACCGGGGAGCTGTTTTTT.

Only one count was recorded for this clone. The chain combines TRBV10-1 with TRBJ1-1; TRBD1 is a possible D gene (5 bases). Germline V gene lookup returns CDR1 WNHNN and CDR2 SYGVQD (reference sequence). The CDR3 extends over 15 amino acids. The ends were cut back, 3 bases at V and 11 bases at J, with 22 bases in the middle. The CDR3 region is CASSESKTVPGGAFF. In nucleotides, the CDR3 is TGCGCCAGCAGTGAATCCAAGACAGTCCCGGGCGGTGCTTTCTTT.

This clone was recorded once. The chain uses TRBV3-1 (or the pseudogene TRBV3-2) and TRBJ1-1; the D is unclear. The CDR3 loop spans 15 amino acids. The germline V gene has CDR1 LGHDT and CDR2 YNNKEL (reference sequence). Trimming pared 2 bases from V and 7 bases from J, leaving 17 bases between. As DNA, the CDR3 is TGTGCCAGCAGCCAAATTCTAGGGAGGAGGAATGAAGCTTTCTTT. Amino acid sequence: CASSQILGRRNEAFF.

The chain combines TRBV6-2 or TRBV6-3 with TRBJ1-2, with TRBD1 matching over 8 bases. The germline gives CDR1 MNHEY, CDR2 SVGEGT. Unmatched junction bases numbered 13, after V lost 6 bases and J lost 1 base. This CDR3 is 17 amino acids long. CDR3 amino acids: CASSSRQGRINNYGYTF. The CDR3 region has the DNA TGTGCCAGCAGCTCAAGACAGGGGCGCATCAATAACTATGGCTACACCTTC.

The rearrangement joins TRBV9 to TRBJ2-5, with 7 positions matching TRBD2. Germline loops: CDR1 SGDLS, CDR2 YYNGEE. The V gene end was trimmed by 3 bases and the J gene end by 4 bases; junction bases not matched to a gene: 9. The CDR3 covers 15 residues. CDR3 nucleotide sequence: TGTGCCAGCAGCGGGTCCGGCGGGAGTGGAGAGACCCAGTACTTC. Amino acid sequence: CASSGSGGSGETQYF.

The CDR3 is CASSGRTGGHNEQFF. The CDR3, as DNA: TGTGCCAGCAGCGGCCGGACAGGGGGACACAATGAGCAGTTCTTC. V and J are TRBV7-8 and TRBJ2-1; 10 bases fit TRBD1. CDR1 and CDR2 from the germline V gene are SGHVS and FQNEAQ. V lost 5 bases and J lost 5; bases outside the gene matches: 6. This CDR3 spans 15 amino acids. Complete variable domain (other parts from reference TRBV7-8 and TRBJ2-1): GAGVSQSPRYKVAKRGQDVALRCDPISGHVSLFWYQQALGQGPEFLTYFQNEAQLDKSGLPSDRFFAERPEGSVSTLKIQRTQQEDSAVYLCASSGRTGGHNEQFFGPGTRLTVL.

The chain carries TRBV7-2 and TRBJ1-1; D is unresolved. CDR1 and CDR2 (germline): SGHTA, FQGNSA. Between the trimmed V and J ends, which lost 0 bases and 8 bases, there was a span of 4 bases. This CDR3 has 11 residues. CDR3 amino acids: CASSLAREAFF. For the CDR3, the DNA is TGTGCCAGCAGCTTAGCGCGGGAAGCTTTCTTT.

The chain joins TRBV27 to TRBJ2-1; D is perhaps TRBD1 (6 bases). The CDR3 sequence is 15 residues long. The germline V gene has CDR1 MNHEY and CDR2 SMNVEV (reference sequence). V was cut by 4 bases and J by 7 bases, with 17 bases left in between. As DNA, the CDR3 is TGTGCCAGCAGTTCCACCCTCAGGACAGATAATGAGCAGTTCTTC. This sequence encodes CASSSTLRTDNEQFF.

This chain joins TRBV3-1 (or the pseudogene TRBV3-2) and TRBJ1-2, with D hard to call. The germline V and J ends were trimmed by 0 bases and 8 bases, with 13 bases remaining between them. This CDR3 region has 14 residues. Looked up from germline, CDR1 is LGHDT and CDR2 is YNNKEL (reference sequence). The DNA of the CDR3 is TGTGCCAGCAGCCAAGAAAGCGGGTTTGAGGGCTACACCTTC. It is translated as CASSQESGFEGYTF.

The V gene is TRBV5-5, the J gene TRBJ2-7; 9 positions agree with TRBD2. After removal of 3 bases from V and 4 bases from J, the junction contained 5 bases not matched to a gene. Germline loops: CDR1 SGHKS, CDR2 YYEKEE (reference sequence). The CDR3 extends over 14 amino acids. The CDR3 spells CASSSGTSFYEQYF. The CDR3 nucleotides read TGTGCCAGCAGCTCCGGGACTAGCTTTTACGAGCAGTACTTC. Full variable domain (outside the CDR3, taken from reference TRBV5-5 and TRBJ2-7): DAGVTQSPTHLIKTRGQQVTLRCSPISGHKSVSWYQQVLGQGPQFIFQYYEKEERGRGNFPDRFSARQFPNYSSELNVNALLLGDSALYLCASSSGTSFYEQYFGPGTRLTVT.

V usage is TRBV5-4 and J usage is TRBJ1-2, with a weak D call TRBD1 (5 bases). CDR3 size: 17 residues. V shed 0 bases and J shed 4 bases, with 19 bases lying between them. Germline assignment: CDR1 SGHNT and CDR2 YYREEE (reference sequence). In DNA, the CDR3 is TGTGCCAGCAGCTTGGCCCCGACAGTTACCTCTGGCTATGGCTACACCTTC. Protein sequence: CASSLAPTVTSGYGYTF. Drawing the rest from reference TRBV5-4 and TRBJ1-2, the complete variable domain is ETGVTQSPTHLIKTRGQQVTLRCSSQSGHNTVSWYQQALGQGPQFIFQYYREEENGRGNFPPRFSGLQFPNYSSELNVNALELDDSALYLCASSLAPTVTSGYGYTFGSGTRLTVV.

This clone appeared a single time. The chain uses TRBV5-1 and TRBJ2-1, with TRBD2 matching 10 bases. Trimming cost V 2 bases and J 6 bases; bases outside gene matches: 5. Germline lookup yields CDR1 SGHRS and CDR2 YFSETQ. The CDR3 consists of 15 residues. CDR3 in amino acids: CASSFSSGSSNEQFF. The CDR3 DNA is TGCGCCAGCAGCTTCTCTAGCGGGAGTTCCAATGAGCAGTTCTTC.

The J gene is TRBJ2-5, the V gene TRBV30; 11 bases are a match to TRBD1. Germline-derived CDR1 and CDR2 are GTSNPN and SVGIG (reference sequence). The ends lost 0 bases at V and 7 bases at J; junction bases unmatched: 4. This CDR3 region has 14 residues. This chain's CDR3 is CAWSVMGQGGTQYF. The CDR3, as DNA: TGTGCCTGGAGTGTAATGGGACAGGGGGGGACCCAGTACTTC.

The chain joins TRBV9 to TRBJ1-4; a possible D gene is TRBD1 (5 bases). The CDR3 extends over 15 amino acids. Germline V gives CDR1 SGDLS, CDR2 YYNGEE. V dropped 0 bases and J dropped 7 bases, with 13 bases sitting between them. In DNA, the CDR3 is TGTGCCAGCAGCGTAGATCCGGGGGAGGGTGAAAAACTGTTTTTT. This translates into CASSVDPGEGEKLFF.

The chain joins TRBV4-2 to TRBJ2-7, with TRBD2 matching 9 bases. This CDR3 is 15 amino acids long. Germline V gene data show CDR1 as LGHNA and CDR2 as YNFKEQ. The V gene end was trimmed by 3 bases and the J gene end by 2 bases; junction bases not matched to a gene: 5. As DNA, the CDR3 is TGTGCCAGCAGCCACTCGACTAGCGGTACCTACGAGCAGTACTTC. The encoded protein is CASSHSTSGTYEQYF.

The chain couples TRBV3-1 (or the pseudogene TRBV3-2) to TRBJ2-7; tentative D call: TRBD1 (6 bases). Trimming removed 4 bases at V and 3 bases at J, with 16 bases between. Germline values: CDR1 LGHDT, CDR2 YNNKEL (reference sequence). This CDR3 has 15 amino acids. The DNA for the CDR3 is TGTGCCAGCAGCCCAACCGGGACACAGGACTACGAGCAGTACTTC. It specifies CASSPTGTQDYEQYF.

The rearrangement links TRBV5-8 to TRBJ1-2, with TRBD1 matching over 7 bases. The CDR3 extends over 14 amino acids. CDR1 and CDR2 (germline): SGHTS, YDEGEE. After removal of 2 bases from V and 1 base from J, the junction contained 2 bases not matched to a gene. CDR3 nucleotides: TGTGCCAGCAGCTTTAGGGACAGTAACTATGGCTACACCTTC. Its protein is CASSFRDSNYGYTF.

The chain combines TRBV19 with TRBJ2-1, with 9 bases identical to TRBD1. CDR3 length: 15 amino acids. CDR1 and CDR2 (germline): LNHDA, SQIVND (reference sequence). The V gene end was trimmed by 3 bases and the J gene end by 8 bases; junction bases not matched to a gene: 8. The CDR3 spells CASSITGQGKYEQFF. The CDR3 nucleotides are TGTGCCAGTAGTATTACGGGACAGGGAAAATATGAGCAGTTCTTC.

This clone came up once. The CDR3 is CASSQEPRAADPRNTIYF. As DNA, the CDR3 is TGCGCCAGCAGCCAAGAGCCTAGAGCAGCGGACCCTCGAAACACCATATATTTT. V is TRBV4-3 and J is TRBJ1-3; no clear D. The CDR3 has 18 amino acids. Trimming cost V 0 bases and J 5 bases, with 20 bases left between them. Germline values: CDR1 LGHNA, CDR2 YSLEER.

The chain has TRBV2 and TRBJ2-3; 7 bases line up with TRBD2. This CDR3 is built from 15 residues. Germline V gives CDR1 SNHLY, CDR2 FYNNEI. The J segment lost 0 bases and the V segment lost 7 bases, leaving 7 bases of the junction unmatched. The CDR3 DNA follows: TGTGCCAGCATCTCCCCGGGGGGTAGCACAGATACGCAGTATTTT. Translated: CASISPGGSTDTQYF.

The chain is built from TRBV6-5 and TRBJ1-2, with D uncertain. The CDR3 length is 12 residues. Germline V CDR1 and CDR2: MNHEY, SVGAGI. The germline V and J ends were trimmed by 8 bases and 4 bases, with 11 bases remaining between them. The CDR3 sequence: CASGGDFYGYTF. As DNA, the CDR3 is TGTGCCAGCGGCGGAGACTTCTATGGCTACACCTTC.

The chain is built from TRBV19 and TRBJ2-7; D is perhaps TRBD2 (6 bases). V shed 3 bases and J shed 4 bases, with 13 bases lying between them. Germline V gene sequence: CDR1 LNHDA, CDR2 SQIVND (reference sequence). The CDR3 has 14 residues. The CDR3 bases are TGTGCCAGTAGTATTGGAGGGGTCGGGTACGAGCAGTACTTC. Amino acids: CASSIGGVGYEQYF.

V usage is TRBV6-2 or TRBV6-3 and J usage is TRBJ1-2; 9 bases are shared with TRBD1. Germline CDR1 MNHEY, CDR2 SVGEGT. This CDR3 region has 17 residues. With 2 bases clipped from V and 5 bases from J, the junction kept 12 bases outside the gene matches. CDR3 sequence reads: CASSYAKHWDREYGYTF. The CDR3 DNA reads as TGTGCCAGCAGTTACGCAAAACACTGGGACAGGGAGTATGGCTACACCTTC.

Details on this clone: Its ends do not fully match the called genes, so a read error is possible. The chain employs TRBV30 and TRBJ2-3; D remains ambiguous. Germline V gene data show CDR1 as GTSNPN and CDR2 as SVGIG (reference sequence). The CDR3 runs to 15 residues. The DNA for the CDR3 is TGTGCCTGTAGTGCACCCTCTCGAGGTACAGATACGCAGTATTTT. The encoded protein is CACSAPSRGTDTQYF.

The rearrangement uses TRBV2 and TRBJ2-7, with D maybe TRBD1 (5 bases). The germline CDR1 and CDR2 sequences are SNHLY and FYNNEI. CDR3 size: 15 residues. V dropped 4 bases and J dropped 4 bases, with 17 bases sitting between them. This chain's CDR3 is CASSAMGQGKYEQYF. The CDR3 DNA is TGTGCCAGCAGTGCCATGGGGCAGGGAAAGTACGAGCAGTACTTC.